Below are 7 T cell receptor beta chains sequenced from a single sample in a study of identifying expanded T cells in peripheral blood. The assay was immunoSEQ multiplex PCR, and TCRdb's table has in-frame clones only and misses some. The profile shows approximately 100,000 clones, around nine tenths of them singletons. Sequencing was done on a sample of blood. The source is a person aged 18-70 years in good health.

The chain has TRBV29-1 and TRBJ2-7; weak D call: TRBD1 (5 bases). Per the germline V gene, CDR1 is SQVTM and CDR2 is ANQGSEA. The CDR3 covers 12 residues. V lost 4 bases and J 1 base, leaving 8 bases between the germline ends. CDR3 sequence: CSVVRGSYEQYF. In DNA, the CDR3 is TGCAGCGTTGTAAGGGGATCCTACGAGCAGTACTTC.

This clone was detected a few times. CDR3 bases: TGTGCCAGCAGCTACGCCGGGACAGGGGATTATGGCTACACCTTC. Translating it yields CASSYAGTGDYGYTF. The genes are TRBV7-9 and TRBJ1-2; 10 bases map to TRBD1. Germline trimming cut 4 bases from V and 5 bases from J; bases unmatched to any gene: 7. Germline V lookup: CDR1 SEHNR, CDR2 FQNEAQ (reference sequence). The CDR3 is made up of 15 amino acids.

This rearrangement joins TRBV15 to TRBJ1-2; the D gene is possibly TRBD1 (5 bases). The germline V gene has CDR1 LNHNV and CDR2 YYDKDF (reference sequence). The CDR3 has 16 amino acids. V gave up 0 bases and J gave up 5 bases, with 16 bases separating them. The CDR3 here is CATSRDRGAMGYGYTF. CDR3 nucleotide sequence: TGTGCCACCAGCAGAGATCGAGGGGCTATGGGTTATGGCTACACCTTC.

The CDR3 DNA sequence: TGTGCCAGCAGTGAACGACGGGGGGGCGGCACCGGGGAGCTGTTTTTT. It translates to CASSERRGGGTGELFF. This rearrangement joins TRBV6-1 to TRBJ2-2; 8 positions match TRBD2. The CDR3 has 16 residues. Per the germline V gene, CDR1 is MNHNS and CDR2 is SASEGT. The J segment lost 4 bases and the V segment lost 2 bases, leaving 6 bases of the junction unmatched.

The table lists this clone with a few counts. J is TRBJ2-7 and V is TRBV29-1, with no clear D. V gave up 1 base and J gave up 2 bases, with 6 bases separating them. The CDR3 is made up of 12 amino acids. CDR1 SQVTM and CDR2 ANQGSEA come from the germline V gene. As DNA, the CDR3 is TGCAGCGTTGAAGCGGAGACCTACGAGCAGTACTTC. Encoded protein: CSVEAETYEQYF.

The chain couples TRBV29-1 to TRBJ2-3, with 9 nucleotides matching TRBD2. Germline V gene data show CDR1 as SQVTM and CDR2 as ANQGSEA. This CDR3 comprises 14 residues. With 1 base clipped from V and 2 bases from J, the junction kept 1 base outside the gene matches. The CDR3 reads CSVEASGVTDTQYF. The DNA for the CDR3 is TGCAGCGTTGAAGCTAGCGGGGTCACAGATACGCAGTATTTT.

This rearrangement joins TRBV7-3 to TRBJ2-1, with D possibly being TRBD2 (6 bases). CDR1 is SGHTA, CDR2 FQGTGA, per germline. Trimming shortened V by 2 bases and J by 2 bases, and 13 bases separated the two germline ends. The CDR3 has 16 amino acids. CDR3 sequence: CASSLGVGRTYNEQFF. The CDR3 nucleotides read TGTGCCAGCAGCTTAGGGGTTGGGAGGACCTACAATGAGCAGTTCTTC.